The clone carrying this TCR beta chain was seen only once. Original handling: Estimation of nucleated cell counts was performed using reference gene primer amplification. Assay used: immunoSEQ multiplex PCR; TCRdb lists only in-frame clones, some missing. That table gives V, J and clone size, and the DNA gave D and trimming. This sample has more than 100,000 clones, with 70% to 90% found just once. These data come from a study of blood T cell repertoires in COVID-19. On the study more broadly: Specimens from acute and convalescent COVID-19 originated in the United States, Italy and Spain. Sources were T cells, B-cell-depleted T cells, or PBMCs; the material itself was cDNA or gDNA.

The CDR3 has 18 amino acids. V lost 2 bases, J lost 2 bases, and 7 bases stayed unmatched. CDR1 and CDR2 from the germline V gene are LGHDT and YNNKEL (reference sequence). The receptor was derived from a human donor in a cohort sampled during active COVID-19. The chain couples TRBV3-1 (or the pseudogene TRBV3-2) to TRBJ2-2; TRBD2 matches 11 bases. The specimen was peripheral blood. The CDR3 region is CASSQFGLAGVNTGELFF. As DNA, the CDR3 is TGTGCCAGCAGCCAATTCGGACTAGCGGGCGTAAACACCGGGGAGCTGTTTTTT.